The 6 T cell receptor beta chains below were found in one sample sequenced in a study of T cells in Graves' hyperthyroidism and ophthalmopathy. Amplification of TCR beta CDR3 regions used RNA as the template. Primed by the HTBI set, a first-round RT-PCR was run on the TCR CDR3. MiXCR was run by TCRdb on the multiplex PCR reads, yielding one entry per CDR3 protein. The data show 500,000 to 800,000 distinct CDR3 sequences, about 14% seen once. Sequenced sample: blood. These receptors were collected from a woman between 45 and 60 years old with Graves' ophthalmopathy.

This clonotype was seen more than once but under ten times. The chain recombines TRBV10-3 with TRBJ1-2; weak D call: TRBD1 (5 bases). Between the trimmed V and J ends, which lost 10 bases and 4 bases, there was a span of 16 bases. The CDR3 sequence is 13 residues long. The germline V gene encodes CDR1 ENHRY and CDR2 SYGVKD. The CDR3 DNA reads TGTGCCACGACCCTGGACGGGGCCTATGGCTACACCTTC. This gives the protein CATTLDGAYGYTF.

The rearrangement links TRBV27 to TRBJ1-5, with a possible D match to TRBD1 (5 bases). Trimming pared 10 bases from V and 0 bases from J, leaving 13 bases between. The CDR3 has 14 residues. Germline CDR1 and CDR2: MNHEY and SMNVEV (reference sequence). The CDR3 protein is CATRGGLSNQPQHF. The CDR3 DNA reads TGTGCCACACGCGGGGGACTTAGCAATCAGCCCCAGCATTTT.

The table lists this clonotype with many counts. V usage is TRBV7-2 and J usage is TRBJ2-3; D perhaps matches TRBD2 (5 bases). The CDR3 runs to 15 residues. Between the trimmed V and J ends, which lost 1 base and 5 bases, there was a span of 13 bases. Germline V CDR1 and CDR2: SGHTA, FQGNSA. The CDR3 protein is CASSLVRGLEDTQYF. CDR3 nucleotides: TGTGCCAGCAGCTTAGTCCGCGGACTTGAAGATACGCAGTATTTT.

CDR3 region: CAWSPTPLQGIGNTIYF. The CDR3 nucleotides read TGTGCCTGGAGTCCAACTCCCCTACAGGGGATAGGAAACACCATATATTTT. This chain joins TRBV30 and TRBJ1-3; 7 bases align to TRBD1. The CDR3 runs to 17 residues. The V segment lost 2 bases and the J segment 4 bases; nucleotides outside the gene matches: 14. Germline V gene sequence: CDR1 GTSNPN, CDR2 SVGIG (reference sequence).

This clonotype was found many times. V is TRBV6-1 and J is TRBJ2-2, with D unresolved. CDR1 MNHNS and CDR2 SASEGT come from the germline V gene. CDR3 size: 12 residues. The V gene lost 7 bases and the J gene lost 1 base, with 4 bases spanning the gap. This chain's CDR3 is CASKVNTGELFF. In DNA, the CDR3 is TGTGCCAGCAAGGTGAACACCGGGGAGCTGTTTTTT.

This clonotype has a count of ten or more. The chain combines TRBV28 with TRBJ2-7; tentative D call: TRBD1 (6 bases). The CDR3 totals 15 residues. CDR1 is MDHEN, CDR2 SYDVKM, per germline. The V gene lost 5 bases and the J gene lost 4 bases, with 18 bases spanning the gap. Here the CDR3 DNA reads TGTGCCAGCAGTACAGGGACGGACAATCCTTACGAGCAGTACTTC. It specifies CASSTGTDNPYEQYF.